Presented here are 13 T cell receptor beta chains from one specimen sequenced in a study of CD8+ T cells in alopecia areata. As for treatment: oral pan-JAK inhibitor, 5-10 mg twice daily. The authors extracted RNA and reverse transcribed it into cDNA as the sequencing template. The protocol was immunoSEQ multiplex PCR, while the TCRdb copy is restricted to in-frame clones and leaves out a portion. The sample lists more than 200,000 clones, around 43% seen once, with roughly 2.8% in the top ten. The sample in question was CD4+ T cells sorted from blood, obtained around week 36, from a patient treated with tofacitinib. The receptor source for this set is a human donor with alopecia areata.

This clone showed up just a few times. The rearrangement joins TRBV7-2 to TRBJ2-5, with 8 bases aligning to TRBD1. There are 15 residues in the CDR3. Germline V CDR1 and CDR2: SGHTA, FQGNSA. The V gene end was trimmed by 0 bases and the J gene end by 2 bases; junction bases not matched to a gene: 2. The CDR3 nucleotides are TGTGCCAGCAGCTTAGCGGGGACAGGACAAGAGACCCAGTACTTC. It translates to CASSLAGTGQETQYF.

This clone has a single count. The chain carries TRBV30 and TRBJ2-7; 9 bases agree with TRBD2. The J call is uncertain, as TRBJ2-5 better fits the DNA end. Germline V gene lookup returns CDR1 GTSNPN and CDR2 SVGIG (reference sequence). The CDR3 length is 14 residues. The CDR3 protein is CAWSKSGRLETQYF. CDR3 DNA: TGTGCCTGGAGTAAAAGCGGGAGGTTAGAGACCCAGTACTTC.

CDR3 in DNA: TGCAGCGTTGTCGGTCAGGGCGCCAAAAACATTCAGTACTTC. It specifies CSVVGQGAKNIQYF. The chain employs TRBV29-1 and TRBJ2-4, with TRBD1 as a possible D gene (5 bases). Trimming removed 4 bases at V and 1 base at J, with 11 bases between. This CDR3 is 14 amino acids long. Germline V gives CDR1 SQVTM, CDR2 ANQGSEA.

The V and J genes are TRBV6-1 and TRBJ1-2; D is unclear. Trimming shortened V by 7 bases and J by 5 bases, and 11 bases separated the two germline ends. Looked up from germline, CDR1 is MNHNS and CDR2 is SASEGT. The CDR3 sequence is 12 residues long. CDR3 sequence reads: CASKPGGYGYTF. CDR3 in DNA: TGTGCCAGCAAACCCGGAGGGTATGGCTACACCTTC.

The rearrangement joins TRBV4-1 to TRBJ2-7; 12 nucleotides match TRBD2. V lost 4 bases and J lost 3; bases outside the gene matches: 4. The CDR3 loop spans 15 amino acids. CDR1 MGHRA and CDR2 YSYEKL come from the germline V gene. The CDR3 sequence: CASSPGTSGRYEQYF. DNA for the CDR3: TGCGCCAGCAGCCCCGGGACTAGCGGGCGCTACGAGCAGTACTTC.

The V and J genes are TRBV11-2 and TRBJ2-1; D may be TRBD2 (6 bases). CDR1 is SGHAT and CDR2 is FQNNGV in the germline V gene. This CDR3 region has 17 residues. V was clipped by 0 bases and J by 3 bases, with 15 bases between them. CDR3 sequence: CASSLEGGTINYNEQFF. CDR3 nucleotide sequence: TGTGCCAGCAGCTTAGAAGGAGGGACGATCAACTACAATGAGCAGTTCTTC.

The CDR3 coding sequence is TGTGCCTGGAGTGGTAGCGGAACTGGCGCAGATACGCAGTATTTT. Translating it yields CAWSGSGTGADTQYF. The chain combines TRBV30 with TRBJ2-3; tentatively, D is TRBD2 (6 bases). CDR1 is GTSNPN and CDR2 is SVGIG in the germline V gene (reference sequence). Trimming shortened V by 1 base and J by 4 bases, and 15 bases separated the two germline ends. The CDR3 is 15 amino acids.

This clone was recorded a few times. V and J are TRBV29-1 and TRBJ2-4, with 7 bases aligning to TRBD1. The CDR3 covers 13 residues. Germline V gives CDR1 SQVTM, CDR2 ANQGSEA. J gave up 4 bases and V 8 bases, and 8 bases lay outside the gene matches. CDR3 amino acids: CSYRDSVKNIQYF. The CDR3 DNA is TGCAGCTACCGGGACAGCGTAAAAAACATTCAGTACTTC.

The V call is TRBV5-1, the J call TRBJ1-1, with TRBD1 matching 7 bases. The germline CDR1 and CDR2 sequences are SGHRS and YFSETQ. This CDR3 comprises 14 residues. The ends lost 7 bases at V and 2 bases at J; junction bases unmatched: 8. CDR3 residues: CASAGDRVNTEAFF. CDR3 nucleotides: TGCGCCAGCGCCGGGGACAGAGTTAACACTGAAGCTTTCTTT.

The rearrangement links TRBV30 to TRBJ1-5; D gene ambiguous. From germline, CDR1 is GTSNPN and CDR2 SVGIG (reference sequence). Trimming removed 2 bases at V and 2 bases at J, with 7 bases between. This CDR3 comprises 13 residues. The CDR3 DNA reads TGTGCCTGGAGTCACGCACGCAATCAGCCCCAGCATTTT. Residues: CAWSHARNQPQHF.

This clone has a handful of counts. The CDR3 region has the DNA TGCAGCGTTGAAGATCGGCCAGGGGGCAGTGAAGCTTTCTTT. Translated: CSVEDRPGGSEAFF. The chain couples TRBV29-1 to TRBJ1-1, with 8 positions matching TRBD1. The CDR3 totals 14 residues. Germline CDR1 is SQVTM and CDR2 is ANQGSEA. Trimming cost V 0 bases and J 7 bases; bases outside gene matches: 7.

The rearrangement uses TRBV18 and TRBJ1-5; 7 nucleotides line up with TRBD1. The germline CDR1 and CDR2 sequences are KGHSH and LQKENI. CDR3 length equals 14 residues. The J segment lost 2 bases and the V segment lost 6 bases, leaving 4 bases of the junction unmatched. CDR3 in amino acids: CASSPGGGNQPQHF. CDR3 sequence (DNA): TGTGCCAGCTCGCCAGGGGGTGGCAATCAGCCCCAGCATTTT.

The V gene is TRBV13, the J gene TRBJ1-1; a weak D match, TRBD1 (5 bases). The germline gives CDR1 PRHDT, CDR2 FYEKMQ (reference sequence). This CDR3 is built from 13 residues. Trimming removed 2 bases at V and 7 bases at J, with 11 bases between. The CDR3 region is CASSLREGREAFF. The CDR3 DNA follows: TGTGCCAGCAGCTTAAGGGAGGGGCGTGAAGCTTTCTTT.